One sample yielded the 23 T cell receptor beta chains listed below, sequenced in a study of radiotherapy plus CTLA-4 blockade in lung cancer. Clones were sequenced by immunoSEQ multiplex PCR, and TCRdb holds only the in-frame ones, with some missing. The sample consists of around 90,000 clones, around 83% of them appearing once. The sample in question was peripheral blood, obtained from a patient treated with radiotherapy plus ipilimumab. Receptors were obtained from a human donor with non-small cell lung cancer that progressed on radiotherapy plus ipilimumab.

This chain joins TRBV19 and TRBJ1-5; TRBD1 agrees at 12 bases. The V segment lost 4 bases and the J segment 7 bases; nucleotides outside the gene matches: 8. Germline-derived CDR1 and CDR2 are LNHDA and SQIVND (reference sequence). This CDR3 has 16 amino acids. The CDR3 loop is CASSRGQGAIEQPQHF. In DNA form, the CDR3 reads TGTGCCAGTAGTAGGGGACAGGGGGCGATCGAGCAGCCCCAGCATTTT.

V usage is TRBV9 and J usage is TRBJ2-2; unclear D gene. The V end lost 0 bases, the J end lost 4 bases, and 1 base lay between the germline ends. The germline V gene has CDR1 SGDLS and CDR2 YYNGEE. The CDR3 has 12 residues. CDR3 residues: CASSVVTGELFF. In DNA, the CDR3 is TGTGCCAGCAGCGTAGTCACCGGGGAGCTGTTTTTT.

The gene calls are TRBV9 and TRBJ1-5; D is perhaps TRBD1 (5 bases). The CDR3 sequence is 15 residues long. V gave up 0 bases and J gave up 7 bases, with 14 bases separating them. In germline, CDR1 is SGDLS, CDR2 YYNGEE. Here the CDR3 DNA reads TGTGCCAGCAGCGTAGATTTTAATTGGGGGCAGCCCCAGCATTTT. Protein: CASSVDFNWGQPQHF.

The V and J genes are TRBV28 and TRBJ1-3; TRBD1 agrees at 9 bases. V was clipped by 6 bases and J by 4 bases; unmatched bases: 4. The CDR3 extends over 14 amino acids. Germline CDR1 and CDR2: MDHEN and SYDVKM. CDR3 coding DNA: TGTGCCAGCAGATCTACAGGGGGCGGAAACACCATATATTTT. Translation gives CASRSTGGGNTIYF.

This chain connects TRBV6-1 to TRBJ1-4; no firm D call. CDR3 length: 16 residues. Per the germline V gene, CDR1 is MNHNS and CDR2 is SASEGT. V lost 2 bases and J lost 7, with 17 bases in between. The CDR3: CASSETSGGLFEKLFF. DNA of the CDR3: TGTGCCAGCAGTGAAACTTCGGGTGGGCTTTTTGAAAAACTGTTTTTT.

The chain uses TRBV5-6 and TRBJ1-1, with TRBD1 matching 7 bases. This CDR3 is built from 15 residues. The V gene's germline CDR1 is SGHDT and CDR2 YYEEEE. V lost 4 bases and J lost 0; bases outside the gene matches: 6. CDR3 coding DNA: TGTGCCAGCAGCGATCCACAGGGGCTGAACACTGAAGCTTTCTTT. As protein: CASSDPQGLNTEAFF.

V and J are TRBV9 and TRBJ2-5; the match to TRBD2 covers 7 bases. The CDR3 is 15 residues long. V was clipped by 0 bases and J by 3 bases; unmatched bases: 5. Looked up from germline, CDR1 is SGDLS and CDR2 is YYNGEE. The DNA for the CDR3 is TGTGCCAGCAGCGTAGGGGCTAGCGGAGAAGAGACCCAGTACTTC. Amino acids: CASSVGASGEETQYF.

The rearrangement uses TRBV27 and TRBJ2-2; tentatively, D is TRBD1 or TRBD2 (5 bases each). CDR1 and CDR2 (germline): MNHEY, SMNVEV (reference sequence). Trimming removed 3 bases from V and 1 base from J, with 9 bases in between. This CDR3 comprises 15 residues. As DNA, the CDR3 is TGTGCCAGCAGTTTGGGGGTACTGAACACCGGGGAGCTGTTTTTT. This codes for CASSLGVLNTGELFF.

The chain couples TRBV6-1 to TRBJ2-3, with 10 nucleotides matching TRBD1. V was clipped by 4 bases and J by 4 bases; unmatched bases: 5. The CDR3 covers 15 residues. Germline CDR1 and CDR2: MNHNS and SASEGT. The CDR3 sequence is CASSGRDRGPDTQYF. CDR3 bases: TGTGCCAGCAGTGGCCGGGACAGGGGACCAGATACGCAGTATTTT.

The chain has TRBV5-4 and TRBJ1-2; D is unresolved. With 4 bases removed from V and 6 bases from J, the gap between germline ends came to 13 bases. CDR1 and CDR2 from the germline V gene are SGHNT and YYREEE (reference sequence). This CDR3 contains 13 residues. CDR3 nucleotide sequence: TGTGCCAGCAGCCTGGCGACCCTCGATGGCTACACCTTC. Amino acids: CASSLATLDGYTF.

V usage is TRBV30 and J usage is TRBJ2-3; 15 nucleotides align to TRBD2. Looked up from germline, CDR1 is GTSNPN and CDR2 is SVGIG (reference sequence). The CDR3 extends over 18 amino acids. Unmatched junction bases numbered 11, after V lost 3 bases and J lost 4 bases. DNA for the CDR3: TGTGCCTGGAGACCACTAGGACTAGCGGGAGGGCAGGCAGATACGCAGTATTTT. Amino acid sequence: CAWRPLGLAGGQADTQYF.

This sequence joins TRBV2 and TRBJ2-4; D tentatively fits TRBD1 or TRBD2 (7 bases each). CDR1 SNHLY and CDR2 FYNNEI come from the germline V gene. Trimming left V 6 bases short and J 7 bases short, with 13 bases between. CDR3 length: 13 amino acids. The CDR3 is CASRSGTVNIQYF. In DNA form, the CDR3 reads TGTGCCAGCAGGAGCGGGACAGTGAACATTCAGTACTTC.

This chain links TRBV5-6 with TRBJ1-1; D unclear. The V and J ends lost 4 bases and 4 bases respectively, with 11 bases between them. The V gene's germline CDR1 is SGHDT and CDR2 YYEEEE. There are 13 residues in the CDR3. The CDR3 coding sequence is TGTGCCAGCAGCCTTAATCACGGCACTGAAGCTTTCTTT. Protein product: CASSLNHGTEAFF.

The chain links TRBV19 to TRBJ1-5; 7 positions match TRBD1. CDR1 is LNHDA and CDR2 is SQIVND in the germline V gene (reference sequence). The CDR3 has 15 amino acids. After removal of 8 bases from V and 7 bases from J, the junction contained 14 bases not matched to a gene. The CDR3 spells CASGHNRGSRQPQHF. Written as DNA, the CDR3 is TGTGCCAGTGGTCACAACAGGGGATCTAGACAGCCCCAGCATTTT.

The chain joins TRBV19 to TRBJ2-1; either TRBD1 or TRBD2 may fit D (7 bases each). The germline V gene encodes CDR1 LNHDA and CDR2 SQIVND (reference sequence). Trimming shortened V by 7 bases and J by 8 bases, and 21 bases separated the two germline ends. This CDR3 spans 15 amino acids. CDR3 nucleotides: TGTGCCAGTATCCCAGGGGGGGGAGCAGGAGATGAGCAGTTCTTC. This encodes CASIPGGGAGDEQFF. Looking up the rest from reference TRBV19 and TRBJ2-1 gives the full variable domain: DGGITQSPKYLFRKEGQNVTLSCEQNLNHDAMYWYRQDPGQGLRLIYYSQIVNDFQKGDIAEGYSVSREKKESFPLTVTSAQKNPTAFYLCASIPGGGAGDEQFFGPGTRLTVL.

The V call is TRBV25-1, the J call TRBJ2-7, with a weak D call TRBD1 (5 bases). This CDR3 region has 15 residues. V lost 3 bases and J 0 bases, leaving 12 bases between the germline ends. The germline CDR1 and CDR2 sequences are MGHDK and SYGVNS. CDR3 in DNA: TGTGCCAGCAGTGATCTCGGTAGGGGCTCCTACGAGCAGTACTTC. This sequence encodes CASSDLGRGSYEQYF.

The chain links TRBV5-4 to TRBJ2-3; D not resolved. The germline V gene has CDR1 SGHNT and CDR2 YYREEE (reference sequence). The CDR3 is 15 residues long. Trimming took 1 base from V and 0 from J, leaving 9 bases between them. The CDR3 coding sequence is TGTGCCAGCAGCTTGTACCTAACTAGCACAGATACGCAGTATTTT. It encodes CASSLYLTSTDTQYF.

This rearrangement joins TRBV27 to TRBJ1-1; no reliable D call. This CDR3 region has 13 residues. From germline, CDR1 is MNHEY and CDR2 SMNVEV (reference sequence). V was shortened by 2 bases and J by 0 bases, with 4 bases between the two germline ends. The chain's CDR3 is CASSLTVNTEAFF. The CDR3 DNA is TGTGCCAGCAGTTTAACGGTGAACACTGAAGCTTTCTTT.

The V gene is TRBV2, the J gene TRBJ1-1; no clear D gene. The germline V gene encodes CDR1 SNHLY and CDR2 FYNNEI. CDR3 length: 14 amino acids. V was clipped by 3 bases and J by 3 bases, with 11 bases between them. The CDR3 DNA follows: TGTGCCAGCAGTGATGTAGGTGAGGACACTGAAGCTTTCTTT. Its translation: CASSDVGEDTEAFF.

The chain recombines TRBV6-5 with TRBJ2-7; D call uncertain. In germline, CDR1 is MNHEY, CDR2 SVGAGI. The CDR3 is 12 residues long. V was shortened by 4 bases and J by 11 bases, with 15 bases between the two germline ends. CDR3 coding DNA: TGTGCCAGCAGTTCCTCGGGTTTTGGGGAGTACTTC. It encodes CASSSSGFGEYF.

This chain connects TRBV5-1 to TRBJ2-7; D unclear. The CDR3 runs 13 residues. Germline V gene lookup returns CDR1 SGHRS and CDR2 YFSETQ. Trimming cost V 0 bases and J 1 base, with 5 bases left between them. CDR3 in amino acids: CASSLAGSYEQYF. The DNA of the CDR3 is TGCGCCAGCAGCTTGGCCGGTTCCTACGAGCAGTACTTC. The variable domain in full, with the rest retrieved from reference TRBV5-1 and TRBJ2-7, is KAGVTQTPRYLIKTRGQQVTLSCSPISGHRSVSWYQQTPGQGLQFLFEYFSETQRNKGNFPGRFSGRQFSNSRSEMNVSTLELGDSALYLCASSLAGSYEQYFGPGTRLTVT.

This clone was seen a few times. The V call is TRBV5-1, the J call TRBJ1-3; TRBD1 might be the D (6 bases). Trimming stripped 5 bases from V and 5 bases from J, with 11 bases between. The CDR3 contains 13 residues. Per the germline V gene, CDR1 is SGHRS and CDR2 is YFSETQ. The CDR3 DNA reads TGCGCCAGCAGTCAGGGGTTCAGAAACACCATATATTTT. It codes for CASSQGFRNTIYF.

The chain has TRBV27 and TRBJ1-5; a weak D match, TRBD1 (6 bases). Germline CDR1 is MNHEY and CDR2 is SMNVEV (reference sequence). This CDR3 spans 15 amino acids. V gave up 4 bases and J gave up 3 bases, with 13 bases separating them. The CDR3 nucleotides are TGTGCCAGCAGTTCCGGGACACTGTCCAATCAGCCCCAGCATTTT. Its translation is CASSSGTLSNQPQHF.